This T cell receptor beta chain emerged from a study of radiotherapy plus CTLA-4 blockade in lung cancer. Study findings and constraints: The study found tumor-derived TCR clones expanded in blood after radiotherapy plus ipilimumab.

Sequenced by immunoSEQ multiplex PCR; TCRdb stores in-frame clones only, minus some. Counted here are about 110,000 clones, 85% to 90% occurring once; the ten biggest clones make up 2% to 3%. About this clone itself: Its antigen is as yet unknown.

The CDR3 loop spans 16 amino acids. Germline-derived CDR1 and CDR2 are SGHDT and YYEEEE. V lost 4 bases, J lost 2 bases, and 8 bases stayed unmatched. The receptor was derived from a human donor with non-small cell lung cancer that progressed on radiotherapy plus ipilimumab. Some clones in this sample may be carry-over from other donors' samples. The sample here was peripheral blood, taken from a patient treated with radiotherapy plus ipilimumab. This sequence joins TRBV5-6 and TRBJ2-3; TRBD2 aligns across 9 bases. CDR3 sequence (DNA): TGTGCCAGCAGCCCTAGGGCTAGCGGGGCCACAGATACGCAGTATTTT. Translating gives CASSPRASGATDTQYF.